This entry lists 2 T cell receptor beta chains sequenced from one sample in a study of beta chain features in type 1 diabetes (dated by TCRdb to the late 2010s). Receptors were amplified or captured by the immunoSEQ multiplex PCR assay. The entire isolated RNA was reverse transcribed using the High Capacity cDNA Reverse Transcription Kit, and thus expressed TCRB transcripts were sequenced. Drawn from immuneACCESS, this table holds only the in-frame rearrangements with V and J called that TCRdb kept. Clones are partly lost; checked studies trace under half to an unresolved V gene and leave the rest unexplained. The sample table contains 150,000 to 200,000 clones; only one count was recorded for 8% to 9.5% of them. The ten biggest clones cover 0.45% to 0.6% of the sample. Broad study findings and their caveats: A moderate but significant shortening of TCRB CDR3 length was observed in type 1 diabetes patients in all four CD4+ subsets.

Their antigens remain unidentified. The sequenced material came from central memory CD4+ T cells from blood. The receptors were gathered from a woman under 30 with type 1 diabetes.

The chain has TRBV7-9 and TRBJ1-3; D uncertain. V was shortened by 6 bases and J by 0 bases, with 9 bases between the two germline ends. This CDR3 has 14 residues. Germline values: CDR1 SEHNR, CDR2 FQNEAQ (reference sequence). CDR3 in amino acids: CASREDSSGNTIYF. In DNA form, the CDR3 reads TGTGCCAGCAGGGAGGATAGCTCTGGAAACACCATATATTTT.

The genes are TRBV15 and TRBJ1-3; no clear D. Trimming shortened V by 5 bases and J by 0 bases, and 14 bases separated the two germline ends. CDR3 size: 16 residues. Germline-derived CDR1 and CDR2 are LNHNV and YYDKDF (reference sequence). CDR3 sequence: CATSQRTARSGNTIYF. CDR3 bases: TGTGCCACCAGCCAGCGGACGGCCCGCTCTGGAAACACCATATATTTT.